The 17 T cell receptor beta chains reported below all come from one sample, sequenced in a study of T-cell memory formation after mild COVID-19. TCRdb re-called the 5' RACE reads through MiXCR, storing one row per CDR3 protein. The table records more than 150,000 distinct CDR3 sequences, under 20% of them present only once. Sequencing used PBMCs or a T cell subset sorted from them (not recorded which). The receptors here all came from a man aged 18 to 29 who had mild COVID-19 (a few samples of this study predate the infection). Cell type and time point are not known.

The rearrangement links TRBV10-3 to TRBJ2-7; 7 bases align to TRBD2. J gave up 0 bases and V 8 bases, and 7 bases lay outside the gene matches. Germline V gives CDR1 ENHRY, CDR2 SYGVKD. The CDR3 is 14 amino acids. CDR3 in amino acids: CAISKAGSSYEQYV. The CDR3 nucleotides read TGTGCCATCTCAAAAGCGGGGTCCTCCTACGAGCAGTACGTC.

This clonotype occurred a few times. The rearrangement uses TRBV4-3 and TRBJ2-2, with 10 bases identical to TRBD2. The germline CDR1 and CDR2 sequences are LGHNA and YSLEER. The CDR3 extends over 17 amino acids. The J segment lost 3 bases and the V segment lost 0 bases, leaving 4 bases of the junction unmatched. The CDR3 protein is CASSQEQRGGDTGELFF. DNA for the CDR3: TGCGCCAGCAGCCAAGAACAGCGGGGGGGCGACACCGGGGAGCTGTTTTTT.

The genes are TRBV9 and TRBJ1-3; TRBD1 agrees at 7 bases. The CDR3 is 17 residues long. The germline V gene encodes CDR1 SGDLS and CDR2 YYNGEE. V lost 6 bases to trimming and J lost 4 bases; unmatched junction nucleotides: 16. The CDR3, as DNA: TGTGCCAGCACCGGGACAGTCTCCAGGGCCTCCGGAAACACCATATATTTT. Amino acid sequence: CASTGTVSRASGNTIYF.

In nucleotides, the CDR3 is TGCGCCAGCAGCTTGGGAACCGATCTGAACACTGAAGCTTTCTTT. It yields the protein CASSLGTDLNTEAFF. The gene calls are TRBV5-1 and TRBJ1-1, with D uncertain. Germline CDR1 SGHRS, CDR2 YFSETQ. V was shortened by 0 bases and J by 0 bases, with 9 bases between the two germline ends. The CDR3 is 15 residues long.

This clonotype was detected many times. This rearrangement joins TRBV7-2 to TRBJ1-2; a possible D gene is TRBD1 (6 bases). The V and J ends lost 1 base and 8 bases respectively, with 11 bases between them. The CDR3 runs 13 residues. Germline V gene lookup returns CDR1 SGHTA and CDR2 FQGNSA. Here the CDR3 reads CASSLVGGYGYTF. For the CDR3, the DNA is TGTGCCAGCAGCTTAGTAGGGGGGTACGGCTACACCTTC.

This clonotype was counted only a few times. The rearrangement links TRBV7-9 to TRBJ2-7; TRBD2 agrees at 12 bases. The CDR3 is made up of 13 amino acids. The germline V gene encodes CDR1 SEHNR and CDR2 FQNEAQ (reference sequence). V dropped 5 bases and J dropped 13; count of bases not matched to a gene: 9. The CDR3, as DNA: TGTGCCAGCAGCCAAACTAGCGGGGGGCCGGGCTACGTC. Encoded protein: CASSQTSGGPGYV.

This clonotype turned up a few times. This chain connects TRBV4-3 to TRBJ2-4; 8 bases agree with TRBD1. Germline CDR1 reads LGHNA; CDR2 reads YSLEER. With V trimmed by 4 bases and J by 11 bases, 13 bases remained unmatched. The CDR3 runs 15 residues. The CDR3 nucleotides are TGCGCCAGCAGCCTGCTCCCCCATAAGACAGGGGTTCAGTACTTC. This gives the protein CASSLLPHKTGVQYF.

This clonotype has only a few counts. CDR3 sequence reads: CASTFNPPGDYGYTF. The CDR3 DNA reads as TGTGCCAGCACCTTCAATCCCCCTGGAGACTATGGCTACACCTTC. This rearrangement joins TRBV7-9 to TRBJ1-2; no firm D call. Trimming took off 7 bases at V and 3 bases at J, with 18 bases between the two ends. This CDR3 is built from 15 residues. CDR1 is SEHNR, CDR2 FQNEAQ, per germline (reference sequence).

This chain links TRBV7-9 with TRBJ1-2; perhaps TRBD1 as D (5 bases). From germline, CDR1 is SEHNR and CDR2 FQNEAQ (reference sequence). Trimming took off 6 bases at V and 3 bases at J, with 11 bases between the two ends. The CDR3 sequence is 13 residues long. The DNA of the CDR3 is TGTGCCAGCAGGTCCGGGACGGACTATGGCTACACCTTC. This gives the protein CASRSGTDYGYTF.

This clonotype was observed a few times. A read error may account for a junction end that differs from germline. The V gene is TRBV7-9, the J gene TRBJ1-3, with D tentatively TRBD1 (6 bases). The CDR3 consists of 17 residues. Germline loops: CDR1 SEHNR, CDR2 FQNEAQ (reference sequence). The CDR3 region has the DNA TGTGCCGGCAGCCAGGGGCAGGGACTTATCTCTGGAAACACCATATATTTT. It is translated as CAGSQGQGLISGNTIYF.

CDR3 in amino acids: CATSDADESYNEQFF. The CDR3 nucleotides read TGTGCCACCAGTGATGCTGATGAATCCTACAATGAGCAGTTCTTC. The V call is TRBV24-1, the J call TRBJ2-1; D unclear. CDR3 length equals 15 residues. Germline V lookup: CDR1 KGHDR, CDR2 SFDVKD. V lost 3 bases and J 1 base, leaving 9 bases between the germline ends.

This clonotype was counted only a few times. J is TRBJ1-4 and V is TRBV7-2, with D hard to call. The CDR3 totals 13 residues. Germline V CDR1 and CDR2: SGHTA, FQGNSA. Trimming removed 6 bases at V and 5 bases at J, with 10 bases between. CDR3 loop: CASSRSRNEKLFF. The CDR3 DNA follows: TGTGCCAGCAGTCGTTCTAGAAATGAAAAACTGTTTTTT.

In its sample, this clonotype was seen many times. The rearrangement joins TRBV4-3 to TRBJ2-1, with a weak D call TRBD1 (5 bases). Germline V gene data show CDR1 as LGHNA and CDR2 as YSLEER. V was pared by 3 bases and J by 10 bases, with 13 bases between. The CDR3 is 13 residues long. Here the CDR3 reads CASSHITGREQFF. The CDR3 bases are TGCGCCAGCAGCCATATTACAGGTCGCGAGCAGTTCTTC.

The rearrangement joins TRBV2 to TRBJ1-6; TRBD1 is a possible D gene (5 bases). The CDR3 covers 15 residues. The V gene lost 4 bases and the J gene lost 9 bases, with 16 bases spanning the gap. CDR1 SNHLY and CDR2 FYNNEI come from the germline V gene. In nucleotides, the CDR3 is TGTGCCAGCAGTGGTGGTTGGGGGGGTAGTTCACCCCTCCACTTT. It yields the protein CASSGGWGGSSPLHF.

This clonotype appeared a few times. In nucleotides, the CDR3 is TGTGCCAGTAAAGAGGGCAGGAGCTCCTACAATGAGCAGTTCTTC. It encodes CASKEGRSSYNEQFF. This chain connects TRBV2 to TRBJ2-1, with a weak D call TRBD2 (5 bases). Germline assignment: CDR1 SNHLY and CDR2 FYNNEI. With 9 bases removed from V and 0 bases from J, the gap between germline ends came to 15 bases. This CDR3 spans 15 amino acids.

Only a few counts were recorded for this clonotype. This chain connects TRBV7-2 to TRBJ2-5; 8 bases line up with TRBD1. V lost 1 base, J lost 6 bases, and 7 bases stayed unmatched. Germline lookup yields CDR1 SGHTA and CDR2 FQGNSA. The CDR3 sequence is 15 residues long. Written as DNA, the CDR3 is TGTGCCAGCAGCTTAGAAAGGCAGGGGGCTAAGACCCAGTACTTC. Its translation: CASSLERQGAKTQYF.

In the case of this clonotype: This may be a read error, as it is one base from a much larger clone. The rearrangement uses TRBV7-6 and TRBJ2-5; D is unclear. V dropped 6 bases and J dropped 4 bases, with 6 bases sitting between them. Germline V gene data show CDR1 as SGHVS and CDR2 as FNYEAQ. The CDR3 consists of 11 residues. CDR3 protein: CASRNLETQYF. In nucleotides, the CDR3 is TGTGCCAGCAGAAACTTAGAGACCCAGTACTTC.